This TCR beta chain is from a study of T cells in women clearing cervical HPV infection. Study context: No precancer developed; the control's incident HPV16 infection cleared within 12 months. Case blood was drawn a median approximately 160 days after lesion detection.

The assay was immunoSEQ multiplex PCR, and TCRdb's table has in-frame clones only and misses some. The sample table sets out approximately 16,000 clones. The germline CDR1 and CDR2 sequences are SGHRS and YFSETQ. V was pared by 2 bases and J by 5 bases, with 9 bases of the junction left unmatched. The CDR3 has 15 amino acids. Worth noting for this clone: Read coverage stops 3 residues before the CDR3 terminus; the germline J gene supplies the remainder.

This receptor was obtained from a woman between 18 and 70 years old with a cervical HPV16 infection that either progressed to CIN3+ or cleared (not recorded which). The chain uses TRBV5-1 and TRBJ1-1, with 7 nucleotides matching TRBD1. The specimen sequenced was blood buffy coat. The CDR3 DNA, read in part, is TGCGCCAGCAGCTTCACCGCAGGGGGAACGACTGAA. It encodes CASSFTAGGTTE. The entire CDR3 sequence reads CASSFTAGGTTEAFF. Supplemented by reference TRBV5-1 and TRBJ1-1, the full variable domain reads KAGVTQTPRYLIKTRGQQVTLSCSPISGHRSVSWYQQTPGQGLQFLFEYFSETQRNKGNFPGRFSGRQFSNSRSEMNVSTLELGDSALYLCASSFTAGGTTEAFFGQGTRLTVV.